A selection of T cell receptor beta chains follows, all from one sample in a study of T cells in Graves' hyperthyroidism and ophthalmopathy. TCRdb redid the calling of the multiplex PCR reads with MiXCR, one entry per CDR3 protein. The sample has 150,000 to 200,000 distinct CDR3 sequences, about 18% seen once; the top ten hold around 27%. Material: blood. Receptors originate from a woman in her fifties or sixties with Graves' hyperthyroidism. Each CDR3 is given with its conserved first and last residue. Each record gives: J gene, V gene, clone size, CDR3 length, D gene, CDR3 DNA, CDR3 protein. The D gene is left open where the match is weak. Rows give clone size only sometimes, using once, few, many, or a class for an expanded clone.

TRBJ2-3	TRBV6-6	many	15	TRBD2	TGTGCCAGCAGTTACGGGACTAGCCGCACAGATACGCAGTATTTT	CASSYGTSRTDTQYF
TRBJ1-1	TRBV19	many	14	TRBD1	TGTGCCACCTCACAGGGGGCCGGCGGCACTGAAGCTTTCTTT	CATSQGAGGTEAFF
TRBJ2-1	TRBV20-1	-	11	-	TGCAGTGCTGGCCGCCCCAATGAGCAGTTCTTC	CSAGRPNEQFF
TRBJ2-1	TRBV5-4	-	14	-	TGTGCCAGCAGCCTCCCTGACAGTTACAATGAGCAGTTCTTC	CASSLPDSYNEQFF
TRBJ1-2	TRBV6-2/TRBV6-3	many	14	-	TGTGCCAGCAGCGGACAGTGGCGGAACTATGGCTACACCTTC	CASSGQWRNYGYTF
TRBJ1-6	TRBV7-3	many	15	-	TGTGCCAGCAGCTTACAGGCAGGGGAGAATTCACCCCTCCACTTT	CASSLQAGENSPLHF
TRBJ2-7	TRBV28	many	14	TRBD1	TGTGCCAGCAGTAGGGACAGGGGATTCGACGAGCAGTACTTC	CASSRDRGFDEQYF
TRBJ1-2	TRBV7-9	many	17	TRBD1	TGTGCCAGCAGCAGATTACAAACATTAACAGGGGGCAAAGGGTACACCTTC	CASSRLQTLTGGKGYTF
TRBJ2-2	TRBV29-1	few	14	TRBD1	TGCAGCGCCTGGGACAGGACGAACACCGGGGAGCTGTTTTTT	CSAWDRTNTGELFF
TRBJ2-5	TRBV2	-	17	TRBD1	TGTGCCAGCAGTGAAGCACCCCTCTACAGGGGGAGGGAGACCCAGTACTTC	CASSEAPLYRGRETQYF
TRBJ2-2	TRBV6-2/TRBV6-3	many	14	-	TGTGCCAGCAGTTACTTGCTATACACCGGGGAGCTGTTTTTT	CASSYLLYTGELFF
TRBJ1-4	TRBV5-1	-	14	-	TGCGCCAGCAGCTTGGCTGGGGAGAGCGAAAAACTGTTTTTT	CASSLAGESEKLFF
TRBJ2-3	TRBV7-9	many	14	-	TGTGCCAGCAGCCTTTCACCTCCCCTAGATACGCAGTATTTT	CASSLSPPLDTQYF
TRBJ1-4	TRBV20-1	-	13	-	TGCAGTGCTAGATTCGGGGCGAATGAAAAACTGTTTTTT	CSARFGANEKLFF
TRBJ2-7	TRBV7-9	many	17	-	TGTGCCAGCAGCTCCCCTAGAGGGGGGGGGGACTTCGGCGAGCAGTACTTC	CASSSPRGGGDFGEQYF
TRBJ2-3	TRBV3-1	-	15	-	TGTGCCAGCAGCCAATTCAGCAAACACACAGATACGCAGTATTTT	CASSQFSKHTDTQYF
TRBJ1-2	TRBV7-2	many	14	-	TGTGCCAGCAGCTTAGGCGGGGGCAAACCTGGCTACACCTTC	CASSLGGGKPGYTF
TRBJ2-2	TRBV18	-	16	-	TGTGCCAGCTCACCACCGTCGGAGGTGAACACCGGGGAGCTGTTTTTT	CASSPPSEVNTGELFF
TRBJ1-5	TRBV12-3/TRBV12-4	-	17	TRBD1	TGTGCCAGCAGCCTCCTGAATACAGGGGGCGGCAATCAGCCCCAACATTTT	CASSLLNTGGGNQPQHF
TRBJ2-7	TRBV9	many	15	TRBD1	TGTGCCAGCAGCACCCACACAGGGGAGATATACGAGCAGTACTTC	CASSTHTGEIYEQYF
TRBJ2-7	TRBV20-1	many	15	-	TGCAGTGCTATGGACCGAGGGGCTAGTCCCTACGAGCAGTACTTC	CSAMDRGASPYEQYF
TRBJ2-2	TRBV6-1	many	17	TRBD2	TGTGCCACCACCCCCTGGCCCAGCGGGGGGGACACCGGGGAGCTGTTTTTT	CATTPWPSGGDTGELFF
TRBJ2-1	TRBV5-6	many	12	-	TGTGCCAGCAGCTACTCCTACAATGAGCAGTTCTTC	CASSYSYNEQFF
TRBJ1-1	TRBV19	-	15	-	TGTGCCAGTAGTCCTAACGTTCCGGGGAACACTGAAGCTTTCTTT	CASSPNVPGNTEAFF
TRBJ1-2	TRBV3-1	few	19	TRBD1	TGTGCCAGCAGCGACTCCTACGGGGACAGCGAACCTTCATTTTATGGCTACACCTTC	CASSDSYGDSEPSFYGYTF
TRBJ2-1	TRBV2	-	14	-	TGTGCCAGCGAAAGCGGGCCTTCCTACAATGAGCAGTTCTTC	CASESGPSYNEQFF
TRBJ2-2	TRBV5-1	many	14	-	TGCGCCAGCAGCTTGGATGGGGGCCACGGGGAGCTGTTTTTT	CASSLDGGHGELFF
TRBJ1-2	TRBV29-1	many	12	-	TGCAGCGTCGCCGACATGGGATATGGCTACACCTTC	CSVADMGYGYTF
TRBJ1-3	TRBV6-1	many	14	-	TGTGCCAGCAGACCACCGGACTCTGGAAACACCATATATTTT	CASRPPDSGNTIYF
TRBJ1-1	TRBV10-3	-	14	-	TGTGCCATCAGTGAGTCAGGACAGAACACTGAAGCTTTCTTT	CAISESGQNTEAFF
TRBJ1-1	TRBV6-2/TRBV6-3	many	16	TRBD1	TGTGCCAGCAGCCGTCCCGGGACAGTCAACGGGGCTAAAGCTTTCTTT	CASSRPGTVNGAKAFF
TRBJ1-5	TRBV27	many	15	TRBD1	TGTGCCAGCAGCGGACAGGGGAAGAATAATCAGCCCCAGCATTTT	CASSGQGKNNQPQHF
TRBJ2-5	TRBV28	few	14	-	TGTGCCAGCACCTTAGGGGTAGGGGAAGAGACCCAGTACTTC	CASTLGVGEETQYF
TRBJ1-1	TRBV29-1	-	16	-	TGCAGCGTTGTTTCGGGGGGGGCAGGGAGGAACACTGAAGCTTTCTTT	CSVVSGGAGRNTEAFF
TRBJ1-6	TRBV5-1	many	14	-	TGCGCCAGCAGCTTGGGTTCTAGAGGTTCACCCCTCCACTTT	CASSLGSRGSPLHF
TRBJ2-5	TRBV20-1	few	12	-	TGCAGTGCTAGAACAGCCCAAGAGACCCAGTACTTC	CSARTAQETQYF
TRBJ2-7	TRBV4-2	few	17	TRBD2	TGTGCCAGCAGCCGAGATGTGGCTAGCGGAACCCCAAACGAGCAGTACTTC	CASSRDVASGTPNEQYF
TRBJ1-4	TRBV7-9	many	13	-	TGTGCCAGCAACTCGGGACGGAATGAAAAACTGTTTTTT	CASNSGRNEKLFF
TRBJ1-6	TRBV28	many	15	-	TGTGCCAGCACCTTGTGGGTTTCTGGTAATTCACCCCTCCACTTT	CASTLWVSGNSPLHF
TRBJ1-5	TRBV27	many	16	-	TGTGCCAGCAGCGCAATATCAGGGTTCAGCAATCAGCCCCAGCATTTT	CASSAISGFSNQPQHF
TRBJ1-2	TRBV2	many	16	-	TGTGCCAGCAGTGGCGGTGGGGCCAGGGGAACCTATGGCTACACCTTC	CASSGGGARGTYGYTF
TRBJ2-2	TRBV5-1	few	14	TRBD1	TGCGCCAGCAAGGGACAGACTAACACCGGGGAGCTGTTTTTT	CASKGQTNTGELFF
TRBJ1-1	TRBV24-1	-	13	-	TGTGCCACCTCCTCTCCGGGCGGTAGTGAAGCTTTCTTT	CATSSPGGSEAFF
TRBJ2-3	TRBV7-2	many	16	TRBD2	TGTGCCAGCAGTCACCGGGGGGGCACTAGCACAGATACGCAGTATTTT	CASSHRGGTSTDTQYF
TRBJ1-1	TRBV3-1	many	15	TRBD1	TGTGCCAGCAGCCCGAGGGACAGGCCGAACACTGAAGCTTTCTTT	CASSPRDRPNTEAFF
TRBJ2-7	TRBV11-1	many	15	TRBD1	TGTGCCAGCAGCTTAGAGGGACAGTCCCTCTACGAGCAGTACTTC	CASSLEGQSLYEQYF
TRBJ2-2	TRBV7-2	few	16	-	TGTGCCAGCAGCAGAGTCCCGGCTAGGACTACCGGGGAGCTGTTTTTT	CASSRVPARTTGELFF
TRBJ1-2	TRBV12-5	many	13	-	TGTGCTAGTGGTTTCGACTCCGGATATGGCTACACCTTC	CASGFDSGYGYTF
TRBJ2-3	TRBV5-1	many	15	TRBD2	TGCGCCAGCAGCTGGACTAGCGCAAGCACAGATACGCAGTATTTT	CASSWTSASTDTQYF
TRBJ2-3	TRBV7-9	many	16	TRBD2	TGTGCCAGCAGCCGAGGACTAGCGGGGGTGCCAGATACGCAGTATTTT	CASSRGLAGVPDTQYF
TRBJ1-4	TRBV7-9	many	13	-	TGTGCCAGCAACCGGGACATCAATGAAAAACTGTTTTTT	CASNRDINEKLFF
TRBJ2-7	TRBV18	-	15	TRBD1	TGTGCCAGCTCACCTCGGGTACAGGGGGCAGGCGAGCAGTACTTC	CASSPRVQGAGEQYF
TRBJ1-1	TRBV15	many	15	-	TGTGCCACCAGCAGAGATTTAACAGGCAACACTGAAGCTTTCTTT	CATSRDLTGNTEAFF
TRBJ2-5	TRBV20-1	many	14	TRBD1	TGCAGTGCAACCAACCCGGGACAGGGACAGACCCAGTACTTC	CSATNPGQGQTQYF
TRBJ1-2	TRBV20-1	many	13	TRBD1	TGCAGTGCTAGCCGGGACAGGGCGGCGGGCTACACCTTC	CSASRDRAAGYTF
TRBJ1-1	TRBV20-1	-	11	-	TGCAGTGCCCGGATTGGGCCTGAAGCTTTCTTT	CSARIGPEAFF
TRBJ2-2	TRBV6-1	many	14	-	TGTGCCAGCAGTTTAAATTGGAACACCGGGGAGCTGTTTTTT	CASSLNWNTGELFF
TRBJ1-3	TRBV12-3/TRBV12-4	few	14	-	TGTGCCAGCAGCTCAGGGTGGGCTGGAAACACCATATATTTT	CASSSGWAGNTIYF
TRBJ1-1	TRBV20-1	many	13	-	TGCAGTGCTCAGGACAGAATGAACACTGAAGCTTTCTTT	CSAQDRMNTEAFF
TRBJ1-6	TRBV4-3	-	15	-	TGCGCCAGCAGCCAAGAAACAGGGCTTAATTCACCCCTCCACTTT	CASSQETGLNSPLHF